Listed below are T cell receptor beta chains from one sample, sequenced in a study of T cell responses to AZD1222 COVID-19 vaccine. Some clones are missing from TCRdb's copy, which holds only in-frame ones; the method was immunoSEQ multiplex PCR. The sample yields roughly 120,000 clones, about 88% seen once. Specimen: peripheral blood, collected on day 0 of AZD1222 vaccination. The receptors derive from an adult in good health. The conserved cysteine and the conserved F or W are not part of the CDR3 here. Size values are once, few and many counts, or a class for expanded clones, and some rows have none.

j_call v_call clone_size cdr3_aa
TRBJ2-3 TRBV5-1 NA ASSSRDRGRDTQY
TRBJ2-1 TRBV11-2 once ASSEHWWNEQF
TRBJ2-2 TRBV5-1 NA ASGTSGRFPGELF
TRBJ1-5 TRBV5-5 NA ASSSGGHDQPQH
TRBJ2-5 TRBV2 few ASRREVGGQETQY
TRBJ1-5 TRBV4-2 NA ASSQGQGDQPQH
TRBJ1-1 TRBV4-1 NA ASSHPRGASNTEAF
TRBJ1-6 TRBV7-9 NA ASRPRQGNWYSPLH
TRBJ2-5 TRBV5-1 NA ASSTGTEQETQY
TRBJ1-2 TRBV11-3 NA ASSYGRGQGYT
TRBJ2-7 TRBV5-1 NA ASRLAGGYEQY
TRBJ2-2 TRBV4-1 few ASSQPTGRTGELF
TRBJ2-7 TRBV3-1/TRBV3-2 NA ASSIRQGYEQY
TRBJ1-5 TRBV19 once ASSIGGGQTQH
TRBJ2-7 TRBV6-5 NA ASSYGNQGSYEQY
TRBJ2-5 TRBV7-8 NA ASSPGTSGTGETQY
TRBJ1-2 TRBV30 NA AWSAGGGDGYT
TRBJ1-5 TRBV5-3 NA ARTWGRLKQPQH
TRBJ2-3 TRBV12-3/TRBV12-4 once ASSLMGHDTQY
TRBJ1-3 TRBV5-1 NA ASSLEASSGNTIY
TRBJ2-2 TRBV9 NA ASSVARGGAGELF
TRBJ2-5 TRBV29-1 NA SVEVLQGGLGQY
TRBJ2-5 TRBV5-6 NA ASGLTPKQETQY
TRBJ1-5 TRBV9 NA ASSVEVREITQPQH
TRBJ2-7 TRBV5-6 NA ASSDRDPKGEQY
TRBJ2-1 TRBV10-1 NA ASSEQRLANNEQF